The 17 T cell receptor beta chains below all came from one sample that was sequenced in a study of blood T cell repertoires in COVID-19. TCRdb keeps only in-frame clones here, not all; method: immunoSEQ multiplex PCR. The profile shows about 100,000 clones, 80% to 90% of them singletons. Sequenced material: peripheral blood. The receptors shown here come from a woman aged 80 or over with acute or convalescent COVID-19.

The genes are TRBV12-3 or TRBV12-4 and TRBJ1-2; D gene uncertain. Between the trimmed V and J ends, which lost 6 bases and 5 bases, there was a span of 10 bases. CDR3 length: 12 residues. The CDR3 region has the DNA TGTGCCAGCAGCCTTCCGGGTTATGGCTACACCTTC. Residues: CASSLPGYGYTF.

The rearrangement uses TRBV19 and TRBJ2-3; possible D gene TRBD1, 6 bases. Trimming removed 6 bases at V and 7 bases at J, with 23 bases between. There are 16 residues in the CDR3. The germline V gene has CDR1 LNHDA and CDR2 SQIVND (reference sequence). CDR3 in amino acids: CASSTWGTSISYTQYF. CDR3 in DNA: TGTGCCAGTAGCACCTGGGGGACATCGATATCCTATACGCAGTATTTT.

J is TRBJ2-7 and V is TRBV10-3; 9 nucleotides line up with TRBD2. V gave up 4 bases and J gave up 5 bases; unmatched junction bases: 3. This CDR3 is built from 13 residues. Germline CDR1 and CDR2: ENHRY and SYGVKD. Here the CDR3 DNA reads TGTGCCATCAGTGCGAGCGGGGGGAACGAGCAGTACTTC. Residues: CAISASGGNEQYF.

The rearrangement uses TRBV7-9 and TRBJ2-2, with 7 bases aligning to TRBD2. CDR1 is SEHNR and CDR2 is FQNEAQ in the germline V gene (reference sequence). Trimming took 5 bases from V and 3 from J; bases not matched to a gene: 9. The CDR3 loop spans 16 amino acids. The CDR3 loop is CASSGKSGVDTGELFF. CDR3 coding DNA: TGTGCCAGCAGCGGGAAGAGCGGGGTTGACACCGGGGAGCTGTTTTTT. Based on the CDR3 plus reference TRBV7-9 and TRBJ2-2, the full variable domain is DTGVSQNPRHKITKRGQNVTFRCDPISEHNRLYWYRQTLGQGPEFLTYFQNEAQLEKSRLLSDRFSAERPKGSFSTLEIQRTEQGDSAMYLCASSGKSGVDTGELFFGEGSRLTVL.

The chain has TRBV3-1 (or the pseudogene TRBV3-2) and TRBJ2-1; 13 bases match TRBD2. The CDR3 is made up of 16 amino acids. Per germline, CDR1 LGHDT and CDR2 YNNKEL (reference sequence). V dropped 4 bases and J dropped 4; count of bases not matched to a gene: 4. The CDR3 spells CASSRGLAGSYNEQFF. DNA of the CDR3: TGTGCCAGCAGCCGGGGACTAGCGGGGTCGTACAATGAGCAGTTCTTC.

The genes are TRBV5-1 and TRBJ1-2; D remains ambiguous. V lost 1 base and J lost 4, with 11 bases in between. CDR3 length equals 14 residues. CDR1 SGHRS and CDR2 YFSETQ come from the germline V gene. The CDR3 loop is CASSLSEGSYGYTF. The DNA for the CDR3 is TGCGCCAGCAGCTTGTCTGAGGGAAGCTATGGCTACACCTTC.

The table lists this clone with a few counts. The chain joins TRBV2 to TRBJ2-4; D remains unclear. The germline V gene has CDR1 SNHLY and CDR2 FYNNEI. The V end lost 7 bases, the J end lost 0 bases, and 4 bases lay between the germline ends. There are 12 residues in the CDR3. The CDR3 region is CASNLAKNIQYF. The CDR3 coding sequence is TGTGCCAGCAACTTAGCCAAAAACATTCAGTACTTC.

The chain combines TRBV10-2 with TRBJ1-5; D is ambiguous. The CDR3 totals 14 residues. Germline CDR1 WSHSY, CDR2 SAAADI. V was pared by 4 bases and J by 0 bases, with 7 bases between. The chain's CDR3 is CASSVAYSNQPQHF. CDR3 nucleotides: TGCGCCAGCAGTGTGGCTTATAGCAATCAGCCCCAGCATTTT.

The chain couples TRBV30 to TRBJ1-6, with no clear D. From germline, CDR1 is GTSNPN and CDR2 SVGIG (reference sequence). The CDR3 consists of 16 residues. V was cut by 3 bases and J by 4 bases, with 16 bases left in between. This CDR3 is CAWRTSYGRYNSPLHF. The DNA for the CDR3 is TGTGCCTGGAGGACCTCATATGGGAGATATAATTCACCCCTCCACTTT. The full variable domain, completed using reference TRBV30 and TRBJ1-6, is SQTIHQWPATLVQPVGSPLSLECTVEGTSNPNLYWYRQAAGRGLQLLFYSVGIGQISSEVPQNLSASRPQDRQFILSSKKLLLSDSGFYLCAWRTSYGRYNSPLHFGNGTRLTVT.

Only one count was recorded for this clone. This chain joins TRBV5-6 and TRBJ1-1; no reliable D call. CDR1 is SGHDT and CDR2 is YYEEEE in the germline V gene. V was cut by 0 bases and J by 10 bases, with 13 bases left in between. This CDR3 has 13 amino acids. The CDR3 protein is CASSLAQRSGAFF. The CDR3 DNA sequence: TGTGCCAGCAGCTTGGCACAGCGGAGTGGAGCTTTCTTT.

This chain links TRBV7-2 with TRBJ2-7, with 14 bases aligning to TRBD2. J gave up 0 bases and V 1 base, and 5 bases lay outside the gene matches. Germline V gives CDR1 SGHTA, CDR2 FQGNSA. The CDR3 extends over 18 amino acids. CDR3 DNA sequence: TGTGCCAGCAGCTTAGTGACTAGCGGGGGGGGTAGCTCCTACGAGCAGTACTTC. This gives the protein CASSLVTSGGGSSYEQYF.

J is TRBJ2-2 and V is TRBV9, with 7 bases matching TRBD2. The CDR3 spans 16 residues. Germline values: CDR1 SGDLS, CDR2 YYNGEE. The V and J ends lost 4 bases and 8 bases, in that order; junction bases with no gene match: 14. The CDR3 nucleotides are TGTGCCAGCAGCCTTCCGGGGGGAAGGCGGTCGGGGGAGCTGTTTTTT. Amino acids: CASSLPGGRRSGELFF.

V and J are TRBV4-3 and TRBJ2-3; a weak D match, TRBD2 (6 bases). V lost 4 bases and J lost 1, with 12 bases in between. CDR1 and CDR2 from the germline V gene are LGHNA and YSLEER. This CDR3 has 15 residues. The CDR3, as DNA: TGCGCCAGCAGCCCAATGGGACTGCGCACAGATACGCAGTATTTT. Protein product: CASSPMGLRTDTQYF.

The chain couples TRBV6-2 or TRBV6-3 to TRBJ2-7; tentative D call: TRBD2 (6 bases). Germline CDR1 and CDR2: MNHEY and SVGEGT. The CDR3 has 15 residues. V was pared by 2 bases and J by 5 bases, with 16 bases between. This CDR3 reads CASSYLFGGYNEQYF. CDR3 bases: TGTGCCAGCAGTTACCTGTTTGGGGGGTATAACGAGCAGTACTTC.

Points on this clone: The same CDR3 also results from other DNA sequences found in this sample. The CDR3 DNA sequence: TGTGCCAGTAGGGGACTAGGAGAGACCCAGTACTTC. Translation: CASRGLGETQYF. This rearrangement joins TRBV2 to TRBJ2-5; 8 bases agree with TRBD2. This CDR3 has 12 residues. Germline-derived CDR1 and CDR2 are SNHLY and FYNNEI. V was pared by 9 bases and J by 4 bases, with 4 bases of the junction left unmatched.

The V and J genes are TRBV5-6 and TRBJ1-3; TRBD1 is a possible D gene (6 bases). CDR1 and CDR2 (germline): SGHDT, YYEEEE. V lost 4 bases and J lost 0, with 14 bases in between. The CDR3 totals 16 residues. CDR3 sequence (DNA): TGTGCCAGCAGCCATCCGGACAGTCTCTCTGGAAACACCATATATTTT. This gives the protein CASSHPDSLSGNTIYF.

This clone was seen a few times. The rearrangement links TRBV5-1 to TRBJ2-3; 12 bases agree with TRBD2. Germline V gives CDR1 SGHRS, CDR2 YFSETQ. Trimming cost V 0 bases and J 0 bases; bases outside gene matches: 5. The CDR3 has 18 residues. CDR3 residues: CASSLELAGGRSTDTQYF. The DNA for the CDR3 is TGCGCCAGCAGCTTGGAGCTAGCGGGGGGGCGTAGCACAGATACGCAGTATTTT.